This entry lists 22 T cell receptor beta chains sequenced from one sample in a study of persistence of HIV-infected CD4 T cells. Cells were stimulated nonspecifically with anti-CD3/anti-CD28 magnetic beads. Sorting of responding CD4+ T cells relied on upregulated CD40 ligand together with CD69. These receptors lack a known antigen. This was the immunoSEQ version 4 assay in survey mode. The repertoire was sequenced with immunoSEQ multiplex PCR; TCRdb's copy has only in-frame clones and lacks some. Of about 51,000 clones in the sample, 75% to 90% were seen once. The sequences come from CD4+ T cells sorted from PBMCs after 18-hour stimulation, collected from a patient who received antiretroviral therapy. The receptors derive from an adult woman with HIV who was CMV-seropositive.

The chain is built from TRBV18 and TRBJ1-2; D perhaps matches TRBD1 (5 bases). CDR1 and CDR2 (germline): KGHSH, LQKENI. The CDR3 totals 17 residues. V lost 1 base and J lost 6, with 21 bases in between. CDR3 nucleotides: TGTGCCAGCTCACCACAAGGGGAGGGGTCTAACCCAAATGGCTACACCTTC. Its translation is CASSPQGEGSNPNGYTF.

This sequence joins TRBV19 and TRBJ2-7, with a tentative D call TRBD1 (8 bases). V lost 5 bases, J lost 5 bases, and 16 bases lay in between. Germline loops: CDR1 LNHDA, CDR2 SQIVND (reference sequence). The CDR3 runs to 14 residues. CDR3 bases: TGTGCCAGTAGTTCCCGGACAGGGAGGGACGAGCAGTACTTC. Translated, it gives CASSSRTGRDEQYF.

This chain joins TRBV7-3 and TRBJ2-5; 7 bases are shared with TRBD2. The CDR3 is 15 amino acids. J lost 3 bases, V lost 5 bases, and 9 bases had no gene match. The germline CDR1 and CDR2 sequences are SGHTA and FQGTGA. The CDR3 DNA follows: TGTGCCAGCAGCCCGTCGGGACTACTGGAAGAGACCCAGTACTTC. As protein: CASSPSGLLEETQYF.

The rearrangement links TRBV20-1 to TRBJ1-2, with TRBD1 identical over 9 bases. This CDR3 has 14 residues. CDR1 and CDR2 from the germline V gene are DFQATT and SNEGSKA (reference sequence). J was trimmed by 4 bases and V by 3 bases; bases with no gene match: 6. The CDR3 here is CSASLTGGAYGYTF. The CDR3, as DNA: TGCAGTGCTAGTCTAACAGGGGGCGCCTATGGCTACACCTTC.

This rearrangement joins TRBV2 to TRBJ2-2; a weak D match, TRBD1 (5 bases). Germline CDR1 is SNHLY and CDR2 is FYNNEI. Deletions cut 11 bases from V and 0 bases from J, with 16 bases between. This CDR3 region has 15 residues. CDR3 amino acids: CAGVGVTSNTGELFF. In nucleotides, the CDR3 is TGTGCCGGGGTAGGGGTAACCTCGAACACCGGGGAGCTGTTTTTT.

The rearrangement links TRBV7-2 to TRBJ1-3; D is possibly TRBD1 (6 bases). The V end was cut by 0 bases, the J end by 4 bases, with 13 bases between. CDR3 length: 16 residues. Germline-derived CDR1 and CDR2 are SGHTA and FQGNSA. DNA for the CDR3: TGTGCCAGCAGCTTAGCGGCGACAGGACAGGGAAACACCATATATTTT. This gives the protein CASSLAATGQGNTIYF.

This CDR3 reads CASSLYNEQFF. The CDR3 bases are TGTGCCAGCAGCCTCTACAATGAGCAGTTCTTC. This sequence joins TRBV3-1 (or the pseudogene TRBV3-2) and TRBJ2-1, with no clear D. Trimming removed 4 bases from V and 3 bases from J, with 1 base in between. Germline CDR1 LGHDT, CDR2 YNNKEL (reference sequence). The CDR3 is made up of 11 amino acids.

The chain couples TRBV6-2 or TRBV6-3 to TRBJ2-2; 8 nucleotides align to TRBD2. The CDR3 spans 15 residues. Trimming took 4 bases from V and 2 from J; bases not matched to a gene: 3. Germline CDR1 and CDR2: MNHEY and SVGEGT. In DNA, the CDR3 is TGTGCCAGCAGTTTAAGCGGGGGTAACACCGGGGAGCTGTTTTTT. It specifies CASSLSGGNTGELFF.

The rearrangement uses TRBV24-1 and TRBJ1-1; 12 bases align to TRBD1. CDR3 length: 16 residues. Germline assignment: CDR1 KGHDR and CDR2 SFDVKD. V lost 3 bases to trimming and J lost 4 bases; unmatched junction nucleotides: 5. The DNA for the CDR3 is TGTGCCACCAGTGATCCGGGACAGGGGGCTGGCACTGAAGCTTTCTTT. Amino acids: CATSDPGQGAGTEAFF.

The CDR3: CASSLPSRETQYF. The CDR3, as DNA: TGCGCCAGCAGCCTTCCGAGTCGAGAGACCCAGTACTTC. This chain links TRBV5-1 with TRBJ2-5, with D uncertain. The CDR3 extends over 13 amino acids. With 4 bases removed from V and 4 bases from J, the gap between germline ends came to 11 bases. The germline V gene has CDR1 SGHRS and CDR2 YFSETQ.

The gene calls are TRBV28 and TRBJ1-6; D is ambiguous. V shed 3 bases and J shed 1 base, with 10 bases lying between them. This CDR3 spans 16 amino acids. The V gene's germline CDR1 is MDHEN and CDR2 SYDVKM. This CDR3 is CASSFALGSYNSPLHF. For the CDR3, the DNA is TGTGCCAGCAGTTTTGCTTTGGGTTCCTATAATTCACCCCTCCACTTT. Full variable domain (remainder filled in from reference TRBV28 and TRBJ1-6): DVKVTQSSRYLVKRTGEKVFLECVQDMDHENMFWYRQDPGLGLRLIYFSYDVKMKEKGDIPEGYSVSREKKERFSLILESASTNQTSMYLCASSFALGSYNSPLHFGNGTRLTVT.

The DNA for the CDR3 is TGCGCCAGCAGCAATACCACCGGGACATCTTCCTACGAGCAGTACTTC. Encoded protein: CASSNTTGTSSYEQYF. This chain connects TRBV10-1 to TRBJ2-7; maybe TRBD1 (6 bases). The CDR3 is made up of 16 amino acids. The V end was cut by 6 bases, the J end by 1 base, with 19 bases between. The germline gives CDR1 WNHNN, CDR2 SYGVQD (reference sequence).

This sequence joins TRBV4-1 and TRBJ2-5; a possible D gene is TRBD2 (5 bases). This CDR3 is built from 15 residues. Trimming took off 1 base at V and 5 bases at J, with 14 bases between the two ends. In germline, CDR1 is MGHRA, CDR2 YSYEKL. In nucleotides, the CDR3 is TGCGCCAGCAGCCAAGTCGGGGTACCGGGTGAGACCCAGTACTTC. As protein: CASSQVGVPGETQYF.

For this clone: Other nucleotide sequences in the sample specify the same CDR3. CDR3 bases: TGTGCCAGCAGCCAACAACGTTCCTACGAGCAGTACTTC. It encodes CASSQQRSYEQYF. The chain is built from TRBV3-1 (or the pseudogene TRBV3-2) and TRBJ2-7; D remains unclear. In germline, CDR1 is LGHDT, CDR2 YNNKEL (reference sequence). This CDR3 contains 13 residues. V was cut by 2 bases and J by 1 base, with 6 bases left in between.

V gene TRBV7-3 combines with J gene TRBJ2-1; D is unresolved. Germline V CDR1 and CDR2: SGHTA, FQGTGA. Between the trimmed V and J ends, which lost 6 bases and 2 bases, there was a span of 14 bases. The CDR3 totals 15 residues. Here the CDR3 reads CASSLDGRTYNEQFF. In DNA, the CDR3 is TGTGCCAGCAGTTTGGACGGCCGTACCTACAATGAGCAGTTCTTC. Looking up the rest from reference TRBV7-3 and TRBJ2-1 gives the full variable domain: GAGVSQTPSNKVTEKGKYVELRCDPISGHTALYWYRQSLGQGPEFLIYFQGTGAADDSGLPNDRFFAVRPEGSVSTLKIQRTERGDSAVYLCASSLDGRTYNEQFFGPGTRLTVL.

The chain couples TRBV29-1 to TRBJ1-1; possibly TRBD1 for D (5 bases). Trimming took 1 base from V and 1 from J, leaving 10 bases between them. Looked up from germline, CDR1 is SQVTM and CDR2 is ANQGSEA. The CDR3 is 14 residues long. The CDR3 is CSVEGPGRNTEAFF. CDR3 in DNA: TGCAGCGTTGAAGGTCCAGGGAGGAACACTGAAGCTTTCTTT.

This chain joins TRBV15 and TRBJ2-3, with 12 bases matching TRBD2. J lost 1 base, V lost 0 bases, and 8 bases had no gene match. The CDR3 runs 19 residues. Per germline, CDR1 LNHNV and CDR2 YYDKDF (reference sequence). CDR3: CATSRERWGTSGRTDTQYF. The CDR3 region has the DNA TGTGCCACCAGCAGAGAAAGGTGGGGGACTAGCGGGCGCACAGATACGCAGTATTTT.

The chain has TRBV10-3 and TRBJ1-2; TRBD1 agrees at 8 bases. The germline gives CDR1 ENHRY, CDR2 SYGVKD. This CDR3 has 14 amino acids. V trimming: 6 bases; J trimming: 4 bases; junction bases outside the gene matches: 7. CDR3 in amino acids: CAIRGDRGGYGYTF. The DNA of the CDR3 is TGTGCCATCAGGGGCGACAGGGGAGGCTATGGCTACACCTTC.

The chain combines TRBV25-1 with TRBJ1-1; 7 bases map to TRBD1. Germline V gene data show CDR1 as MGHDK and CDR2 as SYGVNS. Germline trimming cut 6 bases from V and 3 bases from J; bases unmatched to any gene: 4. This CDR3 has 13 residues. CDR3 DNA sequence: TGTGCCAGCAGGGATGACAGGGACACTGAAGCTTTCTTT. Translation gives CASRDDRDTEAFF.

This chain uses TRBV28 with TRBJ1-1; 7 positions agree with TRBD1. Germline-derived CDR1 and CDR2 are MDHEN and SYDVKM. Trimming cost V 4 bases and J 0 bases; bases outside gene matches: 2. This CDR3 has 14 residues. The CDR3 here is CASSSTGLNTEAFF. CDR3 DNA: TGTGCCAGCAGTTCGACAGGGCTGAACACTGAAGCTTTCTTT. The full variable domain, its missing parts supplied by reference TRBV28 and TRBJ1-1, is DVKVTQSSRYLVKRTGEKVFLECVQDMDHENMFWYRQDPGLGLRLIYFSYDVKMKEKGDIPEGYSVSREKKERFSLILESASTNQTSMYLCASSSTGLNTEAFFGQGTRLTVV.

The CDR3 nucleotides are TGTGCCAGCAGCGCCGGGACAGGGGGCTTGGAGACCCAGTACTTC. It codes for CASSAGTGGLETQYF. The chain combines TRBV9 with TRBJ2-5, with 12 nucleotides matching TRBD1. This CDR3 is 15 amino acids long. V lost 3 bases, J lost 5 bases, and 5 bases stayed unmatched. Germline V gives CDR1 SGDLS, CDR2 YYNGEE.

The V and J genes are TRBV5-1 and TRBJ1-1, with 7 bases fitting TRBD1. Germline V gives CDR1 SGHRS, CDR2 YFSETQ. V gave up 4 bases and J gave up 3 bases; unmatched junction bases: 3. The CDR3 is 13 residues long. CDR3 loop: CASSADRDTEAFF. CDR3 in DNA: TGCGCCAGCAGCGCAGACAGGGACACTGAAGCTTTCTTT.